This T cell receptor beta chain was identified during a study of shared clonotypes between healthy human individuals. Overall study context: CD4 naive and CD4 memory each took three plates per donor, while CD8 naive took two and CD8 memory one.

Some 30,000 T cell genomes, or approximately 0.2 ug DNA, went into the sorted-subset replicate PCRs. Original handling: With immunoSEQ giving junction-only sequences and no quality scores, filtering differed. Sequencing used immunoSEQ multiplex PCR; TCRdb keeps in-frame clones, though not all of them. Clonal size and the V and J genes are those of that table, whereas D and trimming came from the DNA. The sample includes about 2,100,000 clones, 93% of them seen just once. Naive CD8 isolation took CD45RO-negative cells positively selected for CCR7 and excluded terminally differentiated effector memory CD45RA+ cells. As concerns this clone: Its antigen remains unknown.

Study-wide results and caveats: Against clonotypes common to all four donors, non-shared ones had lower generation probabilities.

The receptor comes from a man aged 18 to 29 in good health. Some clones in this sample may be carry-over from other donors' samples. Sequencing input: naive CD8+ T cells from PBMCs.

The CDR3 sequence: CASSEQVLAKNIQYF. The CDR3 DNA sequence: TGTGCCAGTAGTGAGCAGGTCCTAGCCAAAAACATTCAGTACTTC. The chain joins TRBV19 to TRBJ2-4; no clear D. Germline CDR1 reads LNHDA; CDR2 reads SQIVND (reference sequence). V shed 5 bases and J shed 0 bases, with 11 bases lying between them. The CDR3 length is 15 residues.